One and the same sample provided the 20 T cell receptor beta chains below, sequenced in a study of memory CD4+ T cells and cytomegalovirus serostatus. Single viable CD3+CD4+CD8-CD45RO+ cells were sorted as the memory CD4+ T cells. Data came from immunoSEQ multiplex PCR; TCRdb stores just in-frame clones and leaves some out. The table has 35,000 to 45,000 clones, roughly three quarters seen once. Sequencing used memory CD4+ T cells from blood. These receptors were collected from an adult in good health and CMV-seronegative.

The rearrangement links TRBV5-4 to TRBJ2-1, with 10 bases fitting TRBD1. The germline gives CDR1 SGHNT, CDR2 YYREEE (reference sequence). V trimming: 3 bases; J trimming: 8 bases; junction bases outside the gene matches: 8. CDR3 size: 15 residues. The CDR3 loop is CASSSGQGKFDEQFF. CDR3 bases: TGTGCCAGCAGCTCGGGACAGGGGAAATTTGATGAGCAGTTCTTC.

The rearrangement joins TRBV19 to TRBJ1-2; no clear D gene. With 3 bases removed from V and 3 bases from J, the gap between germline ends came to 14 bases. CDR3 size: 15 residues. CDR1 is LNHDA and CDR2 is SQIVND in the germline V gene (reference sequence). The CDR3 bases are TGTGCCAGTAGTATGTCGGGTACCTCCTACTATGGCTACACCTTC. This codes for CASSMSGTSYYGYTF. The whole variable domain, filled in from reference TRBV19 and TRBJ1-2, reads DGGITQSPKYLFRKEGQNVTLSCEQNLNHDAMYWYRQDPGQGLRLIYYSQIVNDFQKGDIAEGYSVSREKKESFPLTVTSAQKNPTAFYLCASSMSGTSYYGYTFGSGTRLTVV.

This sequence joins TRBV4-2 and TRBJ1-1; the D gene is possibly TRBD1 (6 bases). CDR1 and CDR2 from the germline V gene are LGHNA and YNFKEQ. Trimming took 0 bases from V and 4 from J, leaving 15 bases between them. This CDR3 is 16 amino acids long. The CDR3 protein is CASSQDFMGALTEAFF. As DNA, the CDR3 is TGTGCCAGCAGCCAAGATTTCATGGGGGCTCTCACTGAAGCTTTCTTT.

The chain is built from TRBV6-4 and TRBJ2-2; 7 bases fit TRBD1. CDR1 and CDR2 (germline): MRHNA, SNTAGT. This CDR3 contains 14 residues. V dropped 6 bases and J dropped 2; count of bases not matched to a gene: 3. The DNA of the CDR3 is TGTGCCAGCAGACAGGGGATCAACACCGGGGAGCTGTTTTTT. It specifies CASRQGINTGELFF.

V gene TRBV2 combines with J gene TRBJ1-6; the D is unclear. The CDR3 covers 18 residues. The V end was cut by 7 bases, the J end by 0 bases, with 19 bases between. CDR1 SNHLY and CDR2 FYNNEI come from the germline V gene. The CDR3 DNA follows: TGTGCCAGCATCCTCTCGTCTTTGGGGAGCTCCTATAATTCACCCCTCCACTTT. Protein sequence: CASILSSLGSSYNSPLHF. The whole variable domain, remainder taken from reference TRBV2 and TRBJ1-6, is EPEVTQTPSHQVTQMGQEVILRCVPISNHLYFYWYRQILGQKVEFLVSFYNNEISEKSEIFDDQFSVERPDGSNFTLKIRSTKLEDSAMYFCASILSSLGSSYNSPLHFGNGTRLTVT.

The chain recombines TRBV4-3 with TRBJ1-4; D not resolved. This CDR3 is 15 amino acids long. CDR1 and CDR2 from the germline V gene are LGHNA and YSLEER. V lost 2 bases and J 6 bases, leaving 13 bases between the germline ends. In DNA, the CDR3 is TGCGCCAGCAGCCAACAACGTCTGGAACATGAAAAACTGTTTTTT. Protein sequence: CASSQQRLEHEKLFF.

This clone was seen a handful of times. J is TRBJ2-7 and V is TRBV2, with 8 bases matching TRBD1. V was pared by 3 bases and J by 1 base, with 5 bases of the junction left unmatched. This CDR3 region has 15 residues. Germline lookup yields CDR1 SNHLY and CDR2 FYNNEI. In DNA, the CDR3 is TGTGCCAGCAGTGACCCGGACAGGGCGTCCTACGAGCAGTACTTC. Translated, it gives CASSDPDRASYEQYF.

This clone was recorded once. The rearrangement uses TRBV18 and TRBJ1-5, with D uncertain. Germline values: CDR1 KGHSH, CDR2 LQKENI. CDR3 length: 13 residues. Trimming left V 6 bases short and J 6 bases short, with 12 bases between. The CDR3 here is CASSGGLRQPQHF. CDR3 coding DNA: TGTGCCAGCTCTGGTGGGCTGCGTCAGCCCCAGCATTTT.

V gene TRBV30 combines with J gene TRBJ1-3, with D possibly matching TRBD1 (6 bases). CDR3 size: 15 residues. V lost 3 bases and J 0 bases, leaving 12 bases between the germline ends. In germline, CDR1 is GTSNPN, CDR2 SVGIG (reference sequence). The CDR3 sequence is CAWRWAGASGNTIYF. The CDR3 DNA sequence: TGTGCCTGGAGATGGGCGGGGGCCTCTGGAAACACCATATATTTT. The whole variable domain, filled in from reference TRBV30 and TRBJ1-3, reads SQTIHQWPATLVQPVGSPLSLECTVEGTSNPNLYWYRQAAGRGLQLLFYSVGIGQISSEVPQNLSASRPQDRQFILSSKKLLLSDSGFYLCAWRWAGASGNTIYFGEGSWLTVV.

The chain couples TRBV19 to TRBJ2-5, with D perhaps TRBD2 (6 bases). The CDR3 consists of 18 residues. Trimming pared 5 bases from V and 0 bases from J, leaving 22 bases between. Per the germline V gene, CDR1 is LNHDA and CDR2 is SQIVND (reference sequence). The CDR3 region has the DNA TGTGCCAGTAGTGTCAACAGTTTTAGCGGCAGGTACCAAGAGACCCAGTACTTC. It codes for CASSVNSFSGRYQETQYF.

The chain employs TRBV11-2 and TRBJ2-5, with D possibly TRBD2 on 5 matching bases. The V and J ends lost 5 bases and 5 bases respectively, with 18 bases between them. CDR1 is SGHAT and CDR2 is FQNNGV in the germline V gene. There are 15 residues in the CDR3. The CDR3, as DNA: TGTGCCAGCAGCACCAGTCAGGTAGCGATGGAGACCCAGTACTTC. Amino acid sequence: CASSTSQVAMETQYF.

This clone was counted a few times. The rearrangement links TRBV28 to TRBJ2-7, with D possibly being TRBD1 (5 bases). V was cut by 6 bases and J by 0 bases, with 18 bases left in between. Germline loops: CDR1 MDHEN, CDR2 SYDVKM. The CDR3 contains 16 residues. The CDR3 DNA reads TGTGCCAGCAGCCCCATGAAACAGGCTCTCTCCTACGAGCAGTACTTC. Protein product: CASSPMKQALSYEQYF.

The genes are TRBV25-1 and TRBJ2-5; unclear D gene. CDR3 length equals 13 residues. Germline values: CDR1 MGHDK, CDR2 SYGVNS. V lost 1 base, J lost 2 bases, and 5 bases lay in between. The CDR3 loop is CASSESYQETQYF. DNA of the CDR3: TGTGCCAGCAGTGAATCTTATCAAGAGACCCAGTACTTC.

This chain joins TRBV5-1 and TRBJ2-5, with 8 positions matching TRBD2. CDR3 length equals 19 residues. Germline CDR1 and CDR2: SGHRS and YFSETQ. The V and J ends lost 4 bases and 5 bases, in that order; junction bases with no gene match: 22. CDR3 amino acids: CASSEPTSIGGARPETQYF. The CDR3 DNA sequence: TGCGCCAGCAGCGAACCGACTAGTATCGGGGGGGCCCGGCCCGAGACCCAGTACTTC.

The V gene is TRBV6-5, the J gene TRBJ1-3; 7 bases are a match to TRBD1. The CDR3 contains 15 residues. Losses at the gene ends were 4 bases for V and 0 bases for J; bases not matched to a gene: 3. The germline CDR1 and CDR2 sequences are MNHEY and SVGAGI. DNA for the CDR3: TGTGCCAGCAGTTGGGACAGCAACTCTGGAAACACCATATATTTT. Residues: CASSWDSNSGNTIYF.

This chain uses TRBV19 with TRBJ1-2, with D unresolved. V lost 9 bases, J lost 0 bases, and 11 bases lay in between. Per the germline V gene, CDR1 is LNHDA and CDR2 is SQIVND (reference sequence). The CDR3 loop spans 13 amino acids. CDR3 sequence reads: CASSPAPNYGYTF. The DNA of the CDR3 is TGTGCCAGCTCTCCAGCCCCTAACTATGGCTACACCTTC.

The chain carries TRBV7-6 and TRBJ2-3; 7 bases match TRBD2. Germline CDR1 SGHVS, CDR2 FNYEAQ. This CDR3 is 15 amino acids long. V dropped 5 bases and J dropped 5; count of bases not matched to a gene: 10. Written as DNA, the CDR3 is TGTGCCAGCAGCCCGGTTAATGGGGGGGTAGATACGCAGTATTTT. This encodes CASSPVNGGVDTQYF.

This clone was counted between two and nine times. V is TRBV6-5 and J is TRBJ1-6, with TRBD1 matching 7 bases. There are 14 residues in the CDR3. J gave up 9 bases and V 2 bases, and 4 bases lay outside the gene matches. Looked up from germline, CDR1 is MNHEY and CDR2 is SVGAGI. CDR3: CASSYGQGGSPLHF. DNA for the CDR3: TGTGCCAGCAGTTACGGCCAGGGGGGTTCACCCCTCCACTTT.

The CDR3 DNA reads TGTGCCAGCAGCGTAGAGGTGCGGGGGAGCACCGGGGAGCTGTTTTTT. Translation gives CASSVEVRGSTGELFF. V is TRBV9 and J is TRBJ2-2, with 7 bases that match TRBD2. CDR3 length: 16 amino acids. Trimming removed 0 bases from V and 4 bases from J; junction bases left unmatched: 6. Germline CDR1 and CDR2: SGDLS and YYNGEE. Full variable domain (missing parts from reference TRBV9 and TRBJ2-2): DSGVTQTPKHLITATGQRVTLRCSPRSGDLSVYWYQQSLDQGLQFLIQYYNGEERAKGNILERFSAQQFPDLHSELNLSSLELGDSALYFCASSVEVRGSTGELFFGEGSRLTVL.

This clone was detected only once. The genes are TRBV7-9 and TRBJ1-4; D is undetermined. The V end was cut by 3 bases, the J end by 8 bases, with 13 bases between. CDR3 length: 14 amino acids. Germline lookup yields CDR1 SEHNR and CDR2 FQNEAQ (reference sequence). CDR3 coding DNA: TGTGCCAGCAGCTTCTGGGAGTTGCCCGAAAAACTGTTTTTT. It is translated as CASSFWELPEKLFF.